This T cell receptor beta chain was retrieved from a study of blood T cell repertoires in COVID-19. Study summary: Specimens from acute and convalescent COVID-19 originated in the United States, Italy and Spain. PBMCs, B-cell-depleted T cells, or T cells provided the cDNA or gDNA that made up the material.

V lost 2 bases and J 0 bases, leaving 16 bases between the germline ends. CDR1 and CDR2 from the germline V gene are SGDLS and YYNGEE. This CDR3 has 17 amino acids. Study processing details: Using reference gene primer amplification, nucleated cell counts were estimated. Clones were read by immunoSEQ multiplex PCR, and TCRdb kept only the in-frame ones, dropping some. The V and J calls and clone size are taken from that table; D and trimming were inferred from the DNA. The table has 180,000 or so clones, approximately 84% seen once. This receptor was taken from an elderly woman with acute or convalescent COVID-19. J is TRBJ2-3 and V is TRBV9, with a tentative D call TRBD2 (5 bases). Specimen: peripheral blood. The CDR3 coding sequence is TGTGCCAGCAGCGTTTCCAGCGGTACGTTTAGCACAGATACGCAGTATTTT. Translation: CASSVSSGTFSTDTQYF.